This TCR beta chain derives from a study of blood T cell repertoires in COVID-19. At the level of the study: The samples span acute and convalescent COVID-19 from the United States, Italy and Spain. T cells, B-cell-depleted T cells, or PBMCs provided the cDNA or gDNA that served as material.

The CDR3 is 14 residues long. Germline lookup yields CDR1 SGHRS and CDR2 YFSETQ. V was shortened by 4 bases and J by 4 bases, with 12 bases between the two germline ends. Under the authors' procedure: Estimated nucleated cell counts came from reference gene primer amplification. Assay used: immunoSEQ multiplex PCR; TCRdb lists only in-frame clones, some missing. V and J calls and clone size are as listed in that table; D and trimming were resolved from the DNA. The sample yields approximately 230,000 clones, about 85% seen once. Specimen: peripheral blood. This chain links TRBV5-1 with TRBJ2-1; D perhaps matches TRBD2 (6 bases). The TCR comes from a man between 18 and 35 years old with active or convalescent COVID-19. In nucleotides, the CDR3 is TGCGCCAGCAGCCCAGCTGGGGGGTACAATGAGCAGTTCTTC. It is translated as CASSPAGGYNEQFF. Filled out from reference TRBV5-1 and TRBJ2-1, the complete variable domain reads KAGVTQTPRYLIKTRGQQVTLSCSPISGHRSVSWYQQTPGQGLQFLFEYFSETQRNKGNFPGRFSGRQFSNSRSEMNVSTLELGDSALYLCASSPAGGYNEQFFGPGTRLTVL.